This TCR beta chain appears in the sequencing data of a study of blood T cells in healthy people across ages. Details on this clonotype: Its antigen remains unidentified.

Study outcomes and limitations: The CMV status of each donor remained undetermined, and this could have confounded shifts in expanded clonotypes.

PCR was performed a second time for 7 to 11 cycles using a sample-barcoded 5' primer and a J-beta primer mix. One entry per CDR3 protein, called by TCRdb with MiXCR from the 5' RACE reads. The profile shows 800,000 to 1,000,000 distinct CDR3 sequences, around 48% of them singletons. This clonotype was obtained from a man aged 25 to 45 in good health. Sequencing used blood.

CDR3 sequence reads: CASSAGGHEQYF. CDR3 DNA: TGTGCCAGCAGCGCAGGGGGCCACGAGCAGTACTTC. The chain employs TRBV9 and TRBJ2-7; 8 bases match TRBD1. CDR3 length: 12 amino acids. CDR1 and CDR2 (germline): SGDLS, YYNGEE. The V and J ends lost 3 bases and 5 bases, in that order; junction bases with no gene match: 1.